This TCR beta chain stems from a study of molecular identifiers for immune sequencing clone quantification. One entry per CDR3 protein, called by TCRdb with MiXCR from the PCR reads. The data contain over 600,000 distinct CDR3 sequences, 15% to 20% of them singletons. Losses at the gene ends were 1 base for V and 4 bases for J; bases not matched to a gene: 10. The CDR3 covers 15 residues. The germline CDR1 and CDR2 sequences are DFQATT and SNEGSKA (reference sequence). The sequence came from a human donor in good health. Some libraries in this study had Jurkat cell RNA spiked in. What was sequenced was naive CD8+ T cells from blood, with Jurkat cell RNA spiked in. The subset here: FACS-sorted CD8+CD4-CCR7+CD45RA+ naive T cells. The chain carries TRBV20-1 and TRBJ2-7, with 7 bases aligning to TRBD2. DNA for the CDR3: TGCAGTGCTAGAGGGTGGGAGGGCCTGTTGTACGAGCAGTACTTC. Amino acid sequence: CSARGWEGLLYEQYF.